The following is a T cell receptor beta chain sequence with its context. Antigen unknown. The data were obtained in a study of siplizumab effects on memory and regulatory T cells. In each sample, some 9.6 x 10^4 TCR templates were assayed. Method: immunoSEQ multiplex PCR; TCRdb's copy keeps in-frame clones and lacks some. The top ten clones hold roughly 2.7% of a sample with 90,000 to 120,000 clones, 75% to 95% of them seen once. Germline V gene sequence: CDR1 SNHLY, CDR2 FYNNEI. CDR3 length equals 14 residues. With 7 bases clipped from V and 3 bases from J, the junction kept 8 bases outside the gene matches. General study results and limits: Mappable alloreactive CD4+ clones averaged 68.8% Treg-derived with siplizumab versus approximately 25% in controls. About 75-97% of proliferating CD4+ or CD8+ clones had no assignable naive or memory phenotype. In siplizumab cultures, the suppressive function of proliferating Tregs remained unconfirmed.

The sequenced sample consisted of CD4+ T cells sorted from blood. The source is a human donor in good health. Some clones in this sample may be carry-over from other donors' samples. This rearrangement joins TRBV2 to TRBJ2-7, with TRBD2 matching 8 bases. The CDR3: CASKSGSFIYEQYF. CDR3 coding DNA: TGTGCCAGCAAAAGCGGGAGTTTTATCTACGAGCAGTACTTC.